These 24 T cell receptor beta chains originate from one sample sequenced in a study of cytomegalovirus exposure and HLA in healthy donors (TCRdb year 2017). The library relied on the immunoSEQ multiplex PCR assay. A mixture of 60 forward primers for TCR Vbeta segments and 13 reverse primers for TCR Jbeta segments was used in the multiplex PCR. TCRdb stores this immuneACCESS table with in-frame sequences only. Part of the clones is absent; in the studies checked, under half of the shortfall reflects unresolved V genes, and no reason is known for the rest. In all, the sample holds about 70,000 clones, and 80% to 90% of those were seen once. The biggest ten clones account for about an eighth of the sample. The sample taken for sequencing was PBMCs. Receptors were obtained from a woman in her twenties or thirties in good health and CMV-seropositive.

The rearrangement uses TRBV2 and TRBJ2-3, with TRBD2 matching over 7 bases. Germline V lookup: CDR1 SNHLY, CDR2 FYNNEI. Germline trimming cut 2 bases from V and 0 bases from J; bases unmatched to any gene: 5. The CDR3 extends over 16 amino acids. The DNA of the CDR3 is TGTGCCAGCAGTGAAATATTTAGCGGGAGCACAGATACGCAGTATTTT. It translates to CASSEIFSGSTDTQYF.

The chain joins TRBV5-4 to TRBJ2-4; TRBD1 is a possible D gene (5 bases). CDR1 is SGHNT and CDR2 is YYREEE in the germline V gene (reference sequence). V lost 0 bases and J 0 bases, leaving 13 bases between the germline ends. CDR3 length equals 17 residues. The CDR3 bases are TGTGCCAGCAGCTTGGAACAGGCGTCGGTAGCCAAAAACATTCAGTACTTC. It is translated as CASSLEQASVAKNIQYF.

The CDR3 bases are TGTGCCAGCAGCTCATCCGGGACTAGGCTTTACAATGAGCAGTTCTTC. Protein product: CASSSSGTRLYNEQFF. The rearrangement links TRBV7-2 to TRBJ2-1; 8 bases fit TRBD2. This CDR3 comprises 16 residues. CDR1 is SGHTA and CDR2 is FQGNSA in the germline V gene. Unmatched junction bases numbered 9, after V lost 4 bases and J lost 4 bases.

This clone has only a few counts. J is TRBJ1-2 and V is TRBV4-2; D might be TRBD1 (5 bases). V dropped 1 base and J dropped 5 bases, with 17 bases sitting between them. Germline values: CDR1 LGHNA, CDR2 YNFKEQ. The CDR3 loop spans 16 amino acids. CDR3: CASSQGQLNQWYGYTF. The CDR3 DNA is TGTGCCAGCAGCCAAGGACAGCTGAACCAGTGGTATGGCTACACCTTC.

This chain uses TRBV6-1 with TRBJ1-1; 8 positions agree with TRBD1. In germline, CDR1 is MNHNS, CDR2 SASEGT. V dropped 6 bases and J dropped 3; count of bases not matched to a gene: 6. This CDR3 is built from 14 residues. The CDR3 protein is CASRGQGRDTEAFF. For the CDR3, the DNA is TGTGCCAGCAGAGGACAGGGACGGGACACTGAAGCTTTCTTT.

The gene calls are TRBV28 and TRBJ1-1; tentatively, D is TRBD1 (5 bases). Trimming removed 10 bases from V and 3 bases from J, with 12 bases in between. The germline gives CDR1 MDHEN, CDR2 SYDVKM. This CDR3 has 12 residues. The CDR3 reads CATGRWDTEAFF. The CDR3 nucleotides read TGTGCCACAGGGAGGTGGGACACTGAAGCTTTCTTT.

The rearrangement joins TRBV19 to TRBJ1-2; D is uncertain. This CDR3 is built from 14 residues. Trimming cost V 2 bases and J 2 bases, with 9 bases left between them. The germline gives CDR1 LNHDA, CDR2 SQIVND (reference sequence). CDR3 nucleotides: TGTGCCAGTAGTATATTTGGCGGGAACTATGGCTACACCTTC. Its translation: CASSIFGGNYGYTF.

The chain combines TRBV10-3 with TRBJ2-7, with TRBD1 identical over 8 bases. Trimming at V came to 6 bases and at J to 1 base, leaving 8 bases not matched to a gene. The CDR3 runs 15 residues. Germline V gene lookup returns CDR1 ENHRY and CDR2 SYGVKD. In DNA, the CDR3 is TGTGCCATCAGCGCTGGACAGGGACAATCCTACGAGCAGTACTTC. Translated, it gives CAISAGQGQSYEQYF.

The J gene is TRBJ2-1, the V gene TRBV9; 9 nucleotides agree with TRBD2. The CDR3 runs to 20 residues. The germline gives CDR1 SGDLS, CDR2 YYNGEE. J was trimmed by 4 bases and V by 7 bases; bases with no gene match: 24. The CDR3 nucleotides are TGTGCCAGCGGGGTTTGCCTAGCGGGAACAGACCGGGCGCCTTACAATGAGCAGTTCTTC. It encodes CASGVCLAGTDRAPYNEQFF.

The chain recombines TRBV7-7 with TRBJ2-7; 9 nucleotides align to TRBD2. The CDR3 is 15 amino acids. V gave up 6 bases and J gave up 6 bases; unmatched junction bases: 12. Germline CDR1 SSHAT, CDR2 FNYEAQ (reference sequence). The DNA of the CDR3 is TGTGCCAGCAGTCCCGGGCCTAGCGGGATTAGCGAGCAGTACTTC. Translated: CASSPGPSGISEQYF.

The gene calls are TRBV11-2 and TRBJ2-1, with 10 bases matching TRBD2. CDR3 length: 15 residues. Germline CDR1 is SGHAT and CDR2 is FQNNGV. V lost 5 bases and J lost 1; bases outside the gene matches: 2. The CDR3 DNA reads as TGTGCCAGCAGCCGGACTAGCGGATCCTACAATGAGCAGTTCTTC. This codes for CASSRTSGSYNEQFF.

The chain uses TRBV18 and TRBJ1-2; perhaps TRBD1 as D (6 bases). This CDR3 contains 14 residues. CDR1 KGHSH and CDR2 LQKENI come from the germline V gene. V dropped 5 bases and J dropped 5 bases, with 15 bases sitting between them. The CDR3 DNA is TGTGCCAGCTCAGAAGCAGGGGTTTATTATGGCTACACCTTC. Translating it yields CASSEAGVYYGYTF.

The rearrangement uses TRBV28 and TRBJ1-5, with a weak D call TRBD1 (6 bases). In germline, CDR1 is MDHEN, CDR2 SYDVKM. Trimming took off 6 bases at V and 1 base at J, with 13 bases between the two ends. The CDR3 length is 15 residues. The DNA for the CDR3 is TGTGCCAGCAGCCCTGACAGGTTCAGCAATCAGCCCCAGCATTTT. Its protein is CASSPDRFSNQPQHF.

The chain recombines TRBV2 with TRBJ2-7; 8 nucleotides agree with TRBD2. Germline V gene data show CDR1 as SNHLY and CDR2 as FYNNEI. The V gene end was trimmed by 8 bases and the J gene end by 3 bases; junction bases not matched to a gene: 6. The CDR3 consists of 13 residues. The CDR3 sequence: CASGGGTSYEQYF. The CDR3 coding sequence is TGTGCCAGCGGGGGCGGGACTAGCTACGAGCAGTACTTC.

The genes are TRBV7-6 and TRBJ1-3; a possible D gene is TRBD1 (6 bases). The V gene lost 1 base and the J gene lost 3 bases, with 16 bases spanning the gap. This CDR3 is 17 amino acids long. The germline gives CDR1 SGHVS, CDR2 FNYEAQ. The CDR3 sequence: CASSLEPGQSHGNTIYF. The CDR3 DNA sequence: TGTGCCAGCAGCTTAGAACCTGGACAGTCCCATGGAAACACCATATATTTT.

Only one count was recorded for this clone. The chain has TRBV18 and TRBJ1-1; D might be TRBD1 (5 bases). CDR1 is KGHSH and CDR2 is LQKENI in the germline V gene. Trimming removed 2 bases at V and 5 bases at J, with 15 bases between. This CDR3 has 15 residues. In nucleotides, the CDR3 is TGTGCCAGCTCACCATTGACGGGGGAGGGGACTGAAGCTTTCTTT. Amino acid sequence: CASSPLTGEGTEAFF.

The chain uses TRBV10-3 and TRBJ2-5; 7 positions match TRBD2. Trimming cost V 5 bases and J 4 bases; bases outside gene matches: 7. The CDR3 contains 14 residues. Germline lookup yields CDR1 ENHRY and CDR2 SYGVKD. CDR3 amino acids: CAISTRGGGETQYF. In DNA form, the CDR3 reads TGTGCCATCAGTACCCGGGGCGGGGGAGAGACCCAGTACTTC.

J is TRBJ2-7 and V is TRBV4-1; D may be TRBD2 (5 bases). V was shortened by 4 bases and J by 4 bases, with 11 bases between the two germline ends. Looked up from germline, CDR1 is MGHRA and CDR2 is YSYEKL. The CDR3 is 13 amino acids. The CDR3 protein is CASSPEGAYEQYF. The CDR3 region has the DNA TGCGCCAGCAGCCCTGAGGGAGCGTACGAGCAGTACTTC.

This chain joins TRBV18 and TRBJ2-1; D might be TRBD1 (5 bases). The CDR3 is made up of 14 amino acids. CDR1 is KGHSH, CDR2 LQKENI, per germline. The ends were cut back, 2 bases at V and 4 bases at J, with 9 bases in the middle. CDR3 DNA: TGTGCCAGCTCACCAGTCGACAGTTACAATGAGCAGTTCTTC. It specifies CASSPVDSYNEQFF.

This chain links TRBV6-1 with TRBJ1-3; no firm D call. The V end lost 3 bases, the J end lost 0 bases, and 9 bases lay between the germline ends. The V gene's germline CDR1 is MNHNS and CDR2 SASEGT. CDR3 length: 15 residues. The CDR3 region is CASSEYGSSGNTIYF. Written as DNA, the CDR3 is TGTGCCAGCAGTGAGTACGGGTCCTCTGGAAACACCATATATTTT.

This sequence joins TRBV30 and TRBJ1-1; D is uncertain. Germline V gene data show CDR1 as GTSNPN and CDR2 as SVGIG (reference sequence). CDR3 length equals 11 residues. V lost 5 bases to trimming and J lost 2 bases, with 6 bases between them. The CDR3 DNA reads TGTGCCTGGGGGCGAAACACTGAAGCTTTCTTT. This encodes CAWGRNTEAFF.

The chain couples TRBV19 to TRBJ2-1; 14 bases agree with TRBD2. Losses at the gene ends were 8 bases for V and 0 bases for J; bases not matched to a gene: 15. Germline CDR1 reads LNHDA; CDR2 reads SQIVND (reference sequence). The CDR3 is 20 residues long. The chain's CDR3 is CASSGGGLAGVGGSYNEQFF. The CDR3 DNA sequence: TGTGCCAGTTCCGGGGGGGGACTAGCGGGAGTGGGAGGCTCCTACAATGAGCAGTTCTTC.

This chain uses TRBV20-1 with TRBJ2-1, with D uncertain. CDR1 is DFQATT and CDR2 is SNEGSKA in the germline V gene (reference sequence). V lost 4 bases and J 4 bases, leaving 5 bases between the germline ends. The CDR3 contains 11 residues. The CDR3 here is CSATRYNEQFF. The CDR3, as DNA: TGCAGTGCTACTCGTTACAATGAGCAGTTCTTC.

The chain's CDR3 is CASSQGREGTEAFF. CDR3 DNA: TGCGCCAGCAGCCAAGGGCGGGAGGGCACTGAAGCTTTCTTT. This chain uses TRBV4-1 with TRBJ1-1, with D hard to call. V was clipped by 1 base and J by 4 bases, with 10 bases between them. Per germline, CDR1 MGHRA and CDR2 YSYEKL. The CDR3 contains 14 residues.